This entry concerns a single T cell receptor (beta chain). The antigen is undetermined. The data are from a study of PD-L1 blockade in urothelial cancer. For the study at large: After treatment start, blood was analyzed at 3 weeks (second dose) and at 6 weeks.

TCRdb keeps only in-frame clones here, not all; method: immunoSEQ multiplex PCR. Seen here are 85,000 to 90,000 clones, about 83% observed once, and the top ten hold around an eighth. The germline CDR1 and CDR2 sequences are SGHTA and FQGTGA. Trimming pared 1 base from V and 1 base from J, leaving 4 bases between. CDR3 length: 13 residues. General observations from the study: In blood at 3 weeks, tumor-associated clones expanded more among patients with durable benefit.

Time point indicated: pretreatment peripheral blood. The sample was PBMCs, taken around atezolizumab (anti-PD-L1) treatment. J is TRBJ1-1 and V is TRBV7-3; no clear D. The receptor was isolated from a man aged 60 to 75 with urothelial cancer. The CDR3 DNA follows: TGTGCCAGCAGCTTAAGGAGGAACACTGAAGCTTTCTTT. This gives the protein CASSLRRNTEAFF.